The 4 T cell receptor beta chains given below trace back to one sample, sequenced in a study of T cell responses to AZD1222 COVID-19 vaccine. Generated by immunoSEQ multiplex PCR, the TCRdb table keeps only in-frame clones and is missing some. The sample lists 55,000 to 60,000 clones, approximately 89% seen once, with approximately 19% in the top ten. This material consisted of peripheral blood, taken on day 0 of MenACWY control vaccination. The receptors were sampled from an adult in good health.

The chain has TRBV14 and TRBJ2-1; the D is unclear. In germline, CDR1 is SGHDN, CDR2 FVKESK. With 4 bases removed from V and 3 bases from J, the gap between germline ends came to 7 bases. The CDR3 sequence is 13 residues long. The CDR3 DNA reads TGTGCCAGCAGCCCTGCTGGCTACAATGAGCAGTTCTTC. Its protein is CASSPAGYNEQFF. Full variable domain (rest looked up from reference TRBV14 and TRBJ2-1): EAGVTQFPSHSVIEKGQTVTLRCDPISGHDNLYWYRRVMGKEIKFLLHFVKESKQDESGMPNNRFLAERTGGTYSTLKVQPAELEDSGVYFCASSPAGYNEQFFGPGTRLTVL.

The chain couples TRBV6-4 to TRBJ2-2, with 12 bases identical to TRBD2. Looked up from germline, CDR1 is MRHNA and CDR2 is SNTAGT. With 7 bases clipped from V and 4 bases from J, the junction kept 10 bases outside the gene matches. CDR3 length: 17 residues. The CDR3 region has the DNA TGTGCCAGCAATACTAGCGGGAGGCCTCGGGCCACCGGGGAGCTGTTTTTT. Amino acids: CASNTSGRPRATGELFF.

The chain recombines TRBV10-1 with TRBJ2-3; 9 positions agree with TRBD2. CDR1 is WNHNN, CDR2 SYGVQD, per germline (reference sequence). The V and J ends lost 4 bases and 5 bases, in that order; junction bases with no gene match: 4. The CDR3 is 14 residues long. The CDR3 is CASSVQAGGDTQYF. CDR3 nucleotides: TGCGCCAGCAGTGTTCAAGCGGGAGGAGATACGCAGTATTTT.

The chain combines TRBV29-1 with TRBJ2-1; unclear D gene. CDR1 and CDR2 from the germline V gene are SQVTM and ANQGSEA. With 2 bases removed from V and 4 bases from J, the gap between germline ends came to 15 bases. The CDR3 spans 15 residues. The chain's CDR3 is CSVERVGVRYNEQFF. The CDR3 DNA follows: TGCAGCGTTGAAAGAGTTGGCGTTAGATACAATGAGCAGTTCTTC.